This TCR beta chain comes out of a study of T cell repertoires in cytomegalovirus infection. CDR1 is LNHDA, CDR2 SQIVND, per germline (reference sequence). The CDR3 covers 15 residues. V was trimmed by 3 bases and J by 6 bases, leaving 14 bases between them. TCRdb re-called the reads with MiXCR, one entry per CDR3 protein. Of about 180,000 distinct CDR3 sequences detected, about an eighth appear once; the ten largest clones hold over 25%. This chain links TRBV19 with TRBJ2-2; TRBD1 might be the D (5 bases). Sequencing was performed on PBMCs. The clonotype comes from a human donor in good health (CMV status not recorded). Some clones in this sample may be carry-over from other donors' samples. The CDR3 reads CASSMGQGVAGELFF. The CDR3 DNA sequence: TGTGCCAGTAGTATGGGTCAAGGGGTCGCCGGGGAGCTGTTTTTT.